Listed below are T cell receptor beta chains from one sample, sequenced in a study of blood T cell repertoires in COVID-19. TCRdb keeps only in-frame clones here, not all; method: immunoSEQ multiplex PCR. The table lists 70,000 to 75,000 clones, less than 95% of them singletons, with under 6.5% in the top ten. What was sequenced was peripheral blood. These receptors all come from a woman under 30 with acute or convalescent COVID-19. Both conserved end residues are part of each CDR3.

TRBV18	TRBJ2-2	CASSPTPGTVSPELFF
TRBV4-1	TRBJ2-1	CASSQVGSGRSSSYNEQFF
TRBV29-1	TRBJ1-5	CSVEETGSQHF
TRBV29-1	TRBJ1-2	CSVGEKGGYTF
TRBV7-6	TRBJ2-2	CASSLVRSANTGELFF
TRBV28	TRBJ1-5	CASSRGTGTYSNQPQHF
TRBV6-5	TRBJ2-6	CASRKGVGGANVLTF
TRBV27	TRBJ2-3	CASSSGTSGTDTQYF
TRBV5-1	TRBJ2-3	CASSSTLRSTDTQYF
TRBV9	TRBJ1-4	CASSPHSLVRTNEKLFF
TRBV4-3	TRBJ2-3	CASSQGRLAGTDTQYF
TRBV20-1	TRBJ2-1	CSASLRTSGRAGQFF
TRBV25-1	TRBJ1-1	CASSDSGTGVTEAFF
TRBV19	TRBJ1-4	CASSKHQTGENEKLFF
TRBV7-2	TRBJ2-5	CASSPTSGGWETQYF
TRBV29-1	TRBJ2-5	CSVEGDRGPRETQYF
TRBV2	TRBJ2-4	CASSAGQGGNIQYF